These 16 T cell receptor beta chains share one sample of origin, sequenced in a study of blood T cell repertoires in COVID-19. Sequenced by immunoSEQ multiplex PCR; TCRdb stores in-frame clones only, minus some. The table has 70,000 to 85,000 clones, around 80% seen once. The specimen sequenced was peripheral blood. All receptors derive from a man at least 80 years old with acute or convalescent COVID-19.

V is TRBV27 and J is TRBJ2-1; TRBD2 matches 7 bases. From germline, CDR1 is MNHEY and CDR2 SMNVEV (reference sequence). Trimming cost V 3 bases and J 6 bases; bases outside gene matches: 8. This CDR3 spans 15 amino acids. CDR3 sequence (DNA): TGTGCCAGCAGTTTTCAGGGAGGGTTCTCCAATGAGCAGTTCTTC. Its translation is CASSFQGGFSNEQFF.

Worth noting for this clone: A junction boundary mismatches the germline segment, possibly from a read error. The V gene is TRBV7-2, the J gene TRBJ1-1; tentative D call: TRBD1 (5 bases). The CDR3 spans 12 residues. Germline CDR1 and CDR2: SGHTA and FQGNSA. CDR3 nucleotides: TGTGCCAGCAACTTAAGGGGTACAGAAGCTTTCTTT. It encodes CASNLRGTEAFF.

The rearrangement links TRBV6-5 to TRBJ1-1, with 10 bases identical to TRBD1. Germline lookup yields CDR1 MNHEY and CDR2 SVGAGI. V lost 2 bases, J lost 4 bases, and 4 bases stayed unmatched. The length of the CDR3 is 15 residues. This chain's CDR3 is CASSYGDRGGTEAFF. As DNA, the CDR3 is TGTGCCAGCAGTTACGGGGACAGGGGCGGCACTGAAGCTTTCTTT.

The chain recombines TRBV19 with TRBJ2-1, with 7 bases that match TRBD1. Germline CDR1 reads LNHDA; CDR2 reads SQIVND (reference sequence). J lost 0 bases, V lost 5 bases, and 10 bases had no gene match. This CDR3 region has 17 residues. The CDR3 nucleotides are TGTGCCAGTAGTCCTCTACAGGGGTCGAGCTCCTACAATGAGCAGTTCTTC. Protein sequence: CASSPLQGSSSYNEQFF.

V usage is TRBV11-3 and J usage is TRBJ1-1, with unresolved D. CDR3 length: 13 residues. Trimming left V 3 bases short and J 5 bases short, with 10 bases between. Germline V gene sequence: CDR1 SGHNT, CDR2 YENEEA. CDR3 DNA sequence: TGTGCCAGCAGCTTTGATGACGGGACTGAAGCTTTCTTT. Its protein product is CASSFDDGTEAFF.

CDR3 protein: CSASEVPGQGRGNSPLHF. CDR3 nucleotides: TGCAGTGCTAGTGAAGTTCCGGGACAGGGGCGGGGTAATTCACCCCTCCACTTT. V gene TRBV20-1 combines with J gene TRBJ1-6; 10 bases match TRBD1. The CDR3 contains 18 residues. V lost 3 bases, J lost 6 bases, and 14 bases stayed unmatched. CDR1 is DFQATT, CDR2 SNEGSKA, per germline (reference sequence).

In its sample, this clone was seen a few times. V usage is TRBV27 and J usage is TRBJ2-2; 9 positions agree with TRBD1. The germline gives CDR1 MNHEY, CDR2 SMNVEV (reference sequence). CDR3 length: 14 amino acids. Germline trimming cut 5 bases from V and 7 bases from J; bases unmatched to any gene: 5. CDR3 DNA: TGTGCCAGCAGTCTCGGACAGGGGTACGGGGAGCTGTTTTTT. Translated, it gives CASSLGQGYGELFF.

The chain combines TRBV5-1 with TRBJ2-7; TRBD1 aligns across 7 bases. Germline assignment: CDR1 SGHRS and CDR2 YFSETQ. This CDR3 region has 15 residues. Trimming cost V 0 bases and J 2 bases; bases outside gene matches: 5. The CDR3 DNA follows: TGCGCCAGCAGCTTGGCCCGGACAGGTACCTACGAGCAGTACTTC. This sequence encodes CASSLARTGTYEQYF. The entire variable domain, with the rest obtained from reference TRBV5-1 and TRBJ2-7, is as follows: KAGVTQTPRYLIKTRGQQVTLSCSPISGHRSVSWYQQTPGQGLQFLFEYFSETQRNKGNFPGRFSGRQFSNSRSEMNVSTLELGDSALYLCASSLARTGTYEQYFGPGTRLTVT.

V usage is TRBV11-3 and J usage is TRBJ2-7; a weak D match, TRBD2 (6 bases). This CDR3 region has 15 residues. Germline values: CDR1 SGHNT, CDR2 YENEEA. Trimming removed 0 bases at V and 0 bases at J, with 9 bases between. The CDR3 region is CASSLDGGHSYEQYF. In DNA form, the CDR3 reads TGTGCCAGCAGCTTAGACGGGGGTCACTCCTACGAGCAGTACTTC. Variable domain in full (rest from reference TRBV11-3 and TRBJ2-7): EAGVVQSPRYKIIEKKQPVAFWCNPISGHNTLYWYLQNLGQGPELLIRYENEEAVDDSQLPKDRFSAERLKGVDSTLKIQPAELGDSAVYLCASSLDGGHSYEQYFGPGTRLTVT.

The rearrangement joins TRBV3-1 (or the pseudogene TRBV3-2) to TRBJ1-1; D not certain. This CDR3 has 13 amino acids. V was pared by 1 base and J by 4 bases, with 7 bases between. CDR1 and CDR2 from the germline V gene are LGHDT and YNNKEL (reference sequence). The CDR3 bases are TGTGCCAGCAGCCAAGGACTGGGCACTGAAGCTTTCTTT. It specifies CASSQGLGTEAFF.

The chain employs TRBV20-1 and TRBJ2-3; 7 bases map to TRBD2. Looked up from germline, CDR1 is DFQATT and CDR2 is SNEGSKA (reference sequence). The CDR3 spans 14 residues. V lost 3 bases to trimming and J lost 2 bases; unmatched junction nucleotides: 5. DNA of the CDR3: TGCAGTGCTAGTTCAGCGGGGTACACAGATACGCAGTATTTT. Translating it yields CSASSAGYTDTQYF.

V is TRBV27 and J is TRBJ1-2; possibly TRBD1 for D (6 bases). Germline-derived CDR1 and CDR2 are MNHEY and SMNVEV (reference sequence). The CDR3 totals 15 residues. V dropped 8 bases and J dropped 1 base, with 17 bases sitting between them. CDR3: CASSFSEGGNYGYTF. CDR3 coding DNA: TGTGCCAGCTCTTTCTCTGAAGGGGGTAACTATGGCTACACCTTC.

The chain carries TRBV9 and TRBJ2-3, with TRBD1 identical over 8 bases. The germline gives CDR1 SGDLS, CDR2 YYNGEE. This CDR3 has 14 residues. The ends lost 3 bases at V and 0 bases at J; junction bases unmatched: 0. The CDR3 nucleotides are TGTGCCAGCAGCGGACAGGGGAGCACAGATACGCAGTATTTT. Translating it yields CASSGQGSTDTQYF.

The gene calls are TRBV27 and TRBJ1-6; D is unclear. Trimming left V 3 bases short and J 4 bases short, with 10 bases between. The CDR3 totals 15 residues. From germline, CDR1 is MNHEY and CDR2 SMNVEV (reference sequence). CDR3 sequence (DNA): TGTGCCAGCAGTTTCCTAACAGAGTATAATTCACCCCTCCACTTT. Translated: CASSFLTEYNSPLHF.

Here the CDR3 reads CASQGRRTGELFF. The CDR3 nucleotides read TGTGCCAGCCAGGGTCGTCGCACCGGGGAGCTGTTTTTT. V gene TRBV19 combines with J gene TRBJ2-2, with D perhaps TRBD1 (5 bases). The CDR3 has 13 residues. The germline V gene encodes CDR1 LNHDA and CDR2 SQIVND (reference sequence). Trimming removed 9 bases from V and 4 bases from J, with 12 bases in between.

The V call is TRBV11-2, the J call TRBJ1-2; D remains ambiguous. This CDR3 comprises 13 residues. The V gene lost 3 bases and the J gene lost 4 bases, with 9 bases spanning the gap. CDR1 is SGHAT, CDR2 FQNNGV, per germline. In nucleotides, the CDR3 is TGTGCCAGCAGCTTGGCGGGCTTCTATGGCTACACCTTC. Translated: CASSLAGFYGYTF.